This section outlines one T cell receptor beta chain sequence together with its context. Unique molecular identifiers were built into the TCRbeta library. TCRdb reprocessed the PCR reads with MiXCR, giving one entry per CDR3 protein. The table lists 700,000 to 850,000 distinct CDR3 sequences, 15% to 20% of them singletons, with approximately 4.5% in the top ten. This specimen comes from a study of T-cell reconstitution after alpha-beta-depleted transplantation in children. The CDR3 has 16 amino acids. V gene TRBV21-1 combines with J gene TRBJ2-2; the D call TRBD2 from the table was never checked on the DNA. TRBV21-1 is a known pseudogene. The sample was PBMCs, mostly from graft donor cells, taken 360 days after TCRalphabeta/CD19-depleted stem cell transplant. The TCR was taken from a male patient younger than 18 who had a stem cell transplant for acute lymphoblastic leukemia, so the T cells may come from the graft donor. CDR3 region: CASSKELAGGNGELFF. In DNA form, the CDR3 reads TGTGCCAGCAGCAAGGAACTAGCGGGAGGTAACGGGGAGCTGTTTTTT.